This T cell receptor beta chain was obtained from a study of shared clonotypes between healthy human individuals. The method was immunoSEQ multiplex PCR; TCRdb's version includes in-frame clones alone and lacks a portion of them. This table has approximately 500,000 clones, 60% to 80% appearing once. This CDR3 comprises 15 residues. The germline V gene encodes CDR1 LNHDA and CDR2 SQIVND (reference sequence). Trimming stripped 5 bases from V and 2 bases from J, with 13 bases between. Note on this clone: Other DNA sequences within the sample encode an identical CDR3.

V is TRBV19 and J is TRBJ2-1; D is uncertain. The sample taken for sequencing was PBMCs. This TCR came from a woman aged 40 to 55 in good health. Some clones in this sample may be carry-over from other donors' samples. CDR3 sequence reads: CASSVSGLAYNEQFF. The CDR3 nucleotides are TGTGCCAGTAGTGTATCAGGTCTGGCCTACAATGAGCAGTTCTTC.